The 3 T cell receptor beta chains listed next were all sequenced from one sample in a study of blood T cell repertoires in COVID-19. Assay used: immunoSEQ multiplex PCR; TCRdb lists only in-frame clones, some missing. Of more than 300,000 clones listed, approximately 90% are singletons. Material: PBMCs or T cells enriched from blood (not recorded which). Receptor source: a woman aged 25 to 39 who had recovered from COVID-19.

The gene calls are TRBV11-3 and TRBJ2-2; perhaps TRBD1 as D (6 bases). This CDR3 is 16 amino acids long. The germline V gene encodes CDR1 SGHNT and CDR2 YENEEA. Deletions cut 5 bases from V and 3 bases from J, with 16 bases between. Written as DNA, the CDR3 is TGTGCCAGCAGCCCGCGCGGCAGGGGTGACACCGGGGAGCTGTTTTTT. It translates to CASSPRGRGDTGELFF.

The V and J genes are TRBV7-2 and TRBJ1-4, with 9 bases aligning to TRBD1. J lost 7 bases, V lost 5 bases, and 8 bases had no gene match. Germline V gene data show CDR1 as SGHTA and CDR2 as FQGNSA. This CDR3 is 15 amino acids long. CDR3 protein: CASSTQQGAGEKLFF. The CDR3 DNA reads TGTGCCAGCAGCACCCAACAGGGGGCAGGTGAAAAACTGTTTTTT.

The V call is TRBV6-5, the J call TRBJ1-2; D is perhaps TRBD1 (5 bases). The CDR3 runs to 14 residues. Germline CDR1 reads MNHEY; CDR2 reads SVGAGI. V dropped 2 bases and J dropped 1 base, with 8 bases sitting between them. The CDR3 region has the DNA TGTGCCAGCAGTTACCTTGACAGTAACTATGGCTACACCTTC. The encoded protein is CASSYLDSNYGYTF.